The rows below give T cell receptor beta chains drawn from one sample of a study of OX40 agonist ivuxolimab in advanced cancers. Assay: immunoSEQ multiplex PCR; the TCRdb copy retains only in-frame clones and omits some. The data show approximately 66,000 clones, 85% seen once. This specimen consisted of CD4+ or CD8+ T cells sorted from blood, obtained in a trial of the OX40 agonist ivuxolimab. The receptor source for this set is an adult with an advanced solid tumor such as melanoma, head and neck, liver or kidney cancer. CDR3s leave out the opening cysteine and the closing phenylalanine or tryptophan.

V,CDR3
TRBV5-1,ASSLALGNYGYT
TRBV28,ASSSGGGLDTQY
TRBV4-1,ASSHPGLKAGASSYEQY
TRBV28,ASTARQPRKAF
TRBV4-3,ASSQDHDSWAETQY
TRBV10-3,AISPLGLAGGGEQF
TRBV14,ASSQQGNQPQH
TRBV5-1,ASRGTGLVGELF
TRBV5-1,ASSLGLGSGANVLT
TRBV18,ASSPRILNTEAF
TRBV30,AWRGQFGPPLH
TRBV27,ASSLSRLLNEAF
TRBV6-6,ASSSSGGATGELF
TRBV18,ASSLGYLSSYEQY
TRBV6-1,ASSAGIPGEAF
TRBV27,ASSQRDSPFNYGYT
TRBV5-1,ASSLVGTRRNEQF
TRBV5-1,ASSSRQGANSPLH
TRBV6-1,ASSEVPSTDTQY
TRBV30,AWSRGSGGQETQY
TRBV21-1,ASTPSGRNYEQY
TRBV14,ASSQVAGTRAEAF
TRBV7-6,ASSLEAGAVGEQY
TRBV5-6,ASSLGTGINQPQH
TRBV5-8,ASSFYRGETDTQY
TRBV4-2,ASSQDSRDYGYT
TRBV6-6,ASSYSRDSSYEQY
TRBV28,ASSQYRGMRNTIY
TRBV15,ATSARDSRSGNTIY